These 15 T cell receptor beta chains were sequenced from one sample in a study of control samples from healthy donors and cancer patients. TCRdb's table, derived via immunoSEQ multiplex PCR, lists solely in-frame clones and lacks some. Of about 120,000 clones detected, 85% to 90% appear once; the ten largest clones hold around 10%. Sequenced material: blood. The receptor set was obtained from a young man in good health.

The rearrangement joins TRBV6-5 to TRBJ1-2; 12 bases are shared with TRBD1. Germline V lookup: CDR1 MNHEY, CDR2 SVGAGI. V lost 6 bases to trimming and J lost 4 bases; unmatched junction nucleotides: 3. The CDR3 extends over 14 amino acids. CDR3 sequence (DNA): TGTGCCAGCAGAGGGGGACAGGGGGCCTATGGCTACACCTTC. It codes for CASRGGQGAYGYTF.

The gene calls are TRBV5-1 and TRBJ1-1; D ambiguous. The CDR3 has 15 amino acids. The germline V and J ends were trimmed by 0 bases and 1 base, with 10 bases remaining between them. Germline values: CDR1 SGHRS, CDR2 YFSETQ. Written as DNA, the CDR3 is TGCGCCAGCAGCTTGGGGGCGATCCCGAACACTGAAGCTTTCTTT. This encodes CASSLGAIPNTEAFF.

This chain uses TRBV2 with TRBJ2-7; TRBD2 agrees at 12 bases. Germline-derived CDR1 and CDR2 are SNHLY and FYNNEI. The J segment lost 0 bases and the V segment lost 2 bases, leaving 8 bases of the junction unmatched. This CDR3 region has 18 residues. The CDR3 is CASSERASGGESSYEQYF. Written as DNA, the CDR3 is TGTGCCAGCAGTGAACGGGCTAGCGGGGGGGAGAGCTCCTACGAGCAGTACTTC. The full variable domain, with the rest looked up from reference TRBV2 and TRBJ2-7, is EPEVTQTPSHQVTQMGQEVILRCVPISNHLYFYWYRQILGQKVEFLVSFYNNEISEKSEIFDDQFSVERPDGSNFTLKIRSTKLEDSAMYFCASSERASGGESSYEQYFGPGTRLTVT.

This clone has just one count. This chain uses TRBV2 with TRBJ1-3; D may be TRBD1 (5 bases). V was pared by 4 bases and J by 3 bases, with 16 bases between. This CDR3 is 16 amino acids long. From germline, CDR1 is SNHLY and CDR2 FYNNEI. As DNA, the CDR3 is TGTGCCAGCAGTGTGGGCCGGGGGACCGTTGGAAACACCATATATTTT. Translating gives CASSVGRGTVGNTIYF.

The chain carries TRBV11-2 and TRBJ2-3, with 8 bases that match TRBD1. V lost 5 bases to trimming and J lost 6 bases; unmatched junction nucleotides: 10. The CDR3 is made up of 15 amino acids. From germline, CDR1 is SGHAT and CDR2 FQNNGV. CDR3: CASSMLDRVMDTQYF. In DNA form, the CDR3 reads TGTGCCAGCAGCATGCTGGACAGGGTGATGGATACGCAGTATTTT.

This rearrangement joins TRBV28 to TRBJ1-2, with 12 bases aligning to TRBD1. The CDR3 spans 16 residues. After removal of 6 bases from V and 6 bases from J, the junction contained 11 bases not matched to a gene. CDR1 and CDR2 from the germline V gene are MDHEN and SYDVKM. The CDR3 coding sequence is TGTGCCAGCAGCCCTTTTGGGACAGGGGGCAGTCATGGCTACACCTTC. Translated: CASSPFGTGGSHGYTF.

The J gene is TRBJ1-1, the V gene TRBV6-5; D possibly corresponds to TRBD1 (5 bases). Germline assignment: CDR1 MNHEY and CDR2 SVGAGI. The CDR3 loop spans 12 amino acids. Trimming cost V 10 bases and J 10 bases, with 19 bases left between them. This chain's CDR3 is CATRERANRAFF. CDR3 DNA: TGTGCCACCAGGGAGAGGGCCAATCGAGCTTTCTTT.

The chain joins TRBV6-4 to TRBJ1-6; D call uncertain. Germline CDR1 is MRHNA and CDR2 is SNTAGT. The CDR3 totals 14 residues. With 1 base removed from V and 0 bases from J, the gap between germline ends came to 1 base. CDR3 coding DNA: TGTGCCAGCAGTGACTTCTCCTATAATTCACCCCTCCACTTT. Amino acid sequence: CASSDFSYNSPLHF.

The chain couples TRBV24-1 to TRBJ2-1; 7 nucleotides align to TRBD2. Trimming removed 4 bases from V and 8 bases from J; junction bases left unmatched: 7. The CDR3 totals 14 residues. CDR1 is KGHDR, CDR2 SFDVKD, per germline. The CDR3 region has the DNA TGTGCCACCAGTGACATCCCCGGACTAGATGAGCAGTTCTTC. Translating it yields CATSDIPGLDEQFF.

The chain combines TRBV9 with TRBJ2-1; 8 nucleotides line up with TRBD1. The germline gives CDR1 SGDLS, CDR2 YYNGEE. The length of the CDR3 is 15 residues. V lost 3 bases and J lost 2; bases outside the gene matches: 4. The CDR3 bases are TGTGCCAGCAGCGGAGGACAGGGACCCTACAATGAGCAGTTCTTC. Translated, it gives CASSGGQGPYNEQFF.

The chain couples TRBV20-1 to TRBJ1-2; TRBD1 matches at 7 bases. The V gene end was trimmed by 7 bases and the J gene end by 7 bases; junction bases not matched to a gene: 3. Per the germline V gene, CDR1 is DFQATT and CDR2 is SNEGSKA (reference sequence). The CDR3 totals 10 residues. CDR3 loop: CSVAGGGYTF. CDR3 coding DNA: TGCAGTGTTGCAGGGGGTGGCTACACCTTC.

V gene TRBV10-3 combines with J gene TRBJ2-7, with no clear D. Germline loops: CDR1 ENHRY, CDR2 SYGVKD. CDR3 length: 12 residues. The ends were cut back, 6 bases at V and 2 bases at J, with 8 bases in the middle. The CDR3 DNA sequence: TGTGCCATCAGCGGTGATACCTACGAGCAGTACTTC. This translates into CAISGDTYEQYF.

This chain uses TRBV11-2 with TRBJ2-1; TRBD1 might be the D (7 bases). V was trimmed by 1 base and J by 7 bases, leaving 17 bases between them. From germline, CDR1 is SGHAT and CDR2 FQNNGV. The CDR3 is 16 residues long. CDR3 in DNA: TGTGCCAGCAGCTTAGGAGGAGGGGGCGCGTGGAATGAGCAGTTCTTC. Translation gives CASSLGGGGAWNEQFF.

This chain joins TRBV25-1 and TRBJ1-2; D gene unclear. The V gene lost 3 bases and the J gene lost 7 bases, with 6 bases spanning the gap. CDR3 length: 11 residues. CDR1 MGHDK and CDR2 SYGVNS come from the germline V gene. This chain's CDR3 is CASSDSFGYTF. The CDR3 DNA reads TGTGCCAGCAGTGACAGCTTTGGCTACACCTTC.

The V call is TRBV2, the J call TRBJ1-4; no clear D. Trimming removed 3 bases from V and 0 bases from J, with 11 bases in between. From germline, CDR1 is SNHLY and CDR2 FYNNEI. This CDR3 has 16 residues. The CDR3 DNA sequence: TGTGCCAGCAGTGAGTCGGGAAGGGCAACTAATGAAAAACTGTTTTTT. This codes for CASSESGRATNEKLFF.